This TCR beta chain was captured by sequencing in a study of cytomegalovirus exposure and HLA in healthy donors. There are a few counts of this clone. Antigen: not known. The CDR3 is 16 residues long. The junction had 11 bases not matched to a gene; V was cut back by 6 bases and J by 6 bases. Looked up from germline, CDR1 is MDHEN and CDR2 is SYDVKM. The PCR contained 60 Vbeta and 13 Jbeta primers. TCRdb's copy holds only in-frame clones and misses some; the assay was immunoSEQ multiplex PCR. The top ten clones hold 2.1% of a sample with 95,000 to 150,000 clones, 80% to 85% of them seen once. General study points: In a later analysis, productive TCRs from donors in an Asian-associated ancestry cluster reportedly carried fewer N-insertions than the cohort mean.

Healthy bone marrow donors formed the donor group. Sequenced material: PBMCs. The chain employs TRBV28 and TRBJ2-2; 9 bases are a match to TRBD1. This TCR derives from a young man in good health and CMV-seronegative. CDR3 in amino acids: CASRKVGQGYAGELFF. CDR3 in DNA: TGTGCCAGCAGGAAAGTAGGACAGGGGTACGCCGGGGAGCTGTTTTTT.